This T cell receptor (beta chain) was sequenced in a study of T cells in Graves' hyperthyroidism and ophthalmopathy. Study as a whole: Prior to any treatment, at the point of initial diagnosis, peripheral blood was collected.

Study results and caveats: Patients with ophthalmopathy were separated from those with stable hyperthyroidism by a 13 V-J model. Before onset, ophthalmopathy was predicted by the model a median approximately 6.6 months earlier.

PBMCs were sourced from about 10 ml fresh peripheral blood. The ends were cut back, 3 bases at V and 3 bases at J, with 12 bases in the middle. The CDR3 consists of 14 residues. Germline V gene lookup returns CDR1 SNHLY and CDR2 FYNNEI. This clonotype was seen a few times. Its target is not known. Amplification yielded TCR beta CDR3 regions, with RNA transcripts as the source. The study used the HTBI primer set for a first-round RT-PCR of the TCR CDR3. One entry per CDR3 protein, called by TCRdb with MiXCR from the multiplex PCR reads. The sample carries fewer than 800,000 distinct CDR3 sequences, about a sixth recorded once.

Sequenced input: blood. The sequence derives from a man aged 18-30 years with Graves' hyperthyroidism. The V call is TRBV2, the J call TRBJ2-7, with D perhaps TRBD1 (6 bases). The CDR3 sequence is CASSEAGESYEQYF. The CDR3 nucleotides are TGTGCCAGCAGTGAGGCAGGGGAAAGCTACGAGCAGTACTTC.